This TCR beta chain was sequenced during a study of blood T cell repertoires in COVID-19. Assay used: immunoSEQ multiplex PCR; TCRdb lists only in-frame clones, some missing. Of fewer than 400,000 clones listed, about nine tenths are singletons. This CDR3 region has 13 residues. With V trimmed by 9 bases and J by 5 bases, 6 bases remained unmatched. Germline lookup yields CDR1 SNHLY and CDR2 FYNNEI. This TCR was sampled from a young woman who had recovered from COVID-19. The sample was PBMCs or T cells enriched from blood (not recorded which). The chain carries TRBV2 and TRBJ2-1; 8 bases map to TRBD2. Here the CDR3 reads CASSTSVDNEQFF. In DNA, the CDR3 is TGTGCCAGTTCGACTAGCGTCGACAATGAGCAGTTCTTC.